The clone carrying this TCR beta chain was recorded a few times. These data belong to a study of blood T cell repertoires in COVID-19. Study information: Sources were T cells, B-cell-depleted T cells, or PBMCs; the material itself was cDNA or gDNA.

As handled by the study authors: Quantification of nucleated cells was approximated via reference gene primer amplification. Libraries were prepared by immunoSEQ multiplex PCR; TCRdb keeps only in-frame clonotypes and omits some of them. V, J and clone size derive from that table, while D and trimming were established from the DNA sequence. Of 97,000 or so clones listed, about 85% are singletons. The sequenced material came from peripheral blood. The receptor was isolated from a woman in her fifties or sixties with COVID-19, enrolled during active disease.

The chain's CDR3 is CASSDRLNYGYTF. The CDR3, as DNA: TGTGCCAGCAGCGACCGACTTAACTATGGCTACACCTTC. J is TRBJ1-2 and V is TRBV7-9; D remains ambiguous. The germline gives CDR1 SEHNR, CDR2 FQNEAQ (reference sequence). V shed 5 bases and J shed 1 base, with 8 bases lying between them. The CDR3 runs 13 residues.